The 11 T cell receptor beta chains below were found in one sample sequenced in a study of blood T cell repertoires in COVID-19. The table came from immunoSEQ multiplex PCR; TCRdb's copy has only in-frame clones and leaves some out. The sample holds 250,000 or so clones; roughly 90% are singletons and the top ten take about 3%. Specimen: PBMCs or T cells enriched from blood (not recorded which). The receptors originated from a man aged 35 to 55 who had been exposed to COVID-19.

For the CDR3, the DNA is TGTGCCAGCAGCTCCCAGGGAGGACAGCCCCAGCATTTT. Its protein product is CASSSQGGQPQHF. The J gene is TRBJ1-5, the V gene TRBV7-9; D may be TRBD1 (5 bases). This CDR3 has 13 amino acids. V gave up 4 bases and J gave up 7 bases, with 11 bases separating them. Germline values: CDR1 SEHNR, CDR2 FQNEAQ (reference sequence).

The chain has TRBV7-6 and TRBJ2-7; 11 bases align to TRBD2. CDR1 and CDR2 (germline): SGHVS, FNYEAQ. V lost 4 bases, J lost 4 bases, and 6 bases stayed unmatched. There are 15 residues in the CDR3. CDR3 bases: TGTGCCAGCAGCTCTTTAGCGGGGGGGGTATACGAGCAGTACTTC. This sequence encodes CASSSLAGGVYEQYF.

This chain connects TRBV30 to TRBJ2-1, with TRBD2 as a possible D gene (6 bases). The CDR3 runs 12 residues. The germline V gene encodes CDR1 GTSNPN and CDR2 SVGIG (reference sequence). Between the trimmed V and J ends, which lost 2 bases and 9 bases, there was a span of 11 bases. CDR3 protein: CAWSRLVSEQFF. The CDR3 DNA is TGTGCCTGGAGTCGACTAGTTAGTGAGCAGTTCTTC.

The CDR3 DNA is TGTGCCACCAGTGAGGCACCGGGACAGGGGTTCTATGGCTACACCTTC. Residues: CATSEAPGQGFYGYTF. The chain uses TRBV24-1 and TRBJ1-2; 10 bases map to TRBD1. Germline CDR1 is KGHDR and CDR2 is SFDVKD. The CDR3 is 16 residues long. The junction had 8 bases not matched to a gene; V was cut back by 4 bases and J by 4 bases.

This chain joins TRBV11-2 and TRBJ1-2; 9 nucleotides agree with TRBD1. CDR3 length equals 14 residues. CDR1 is SGHAT, CDR2 FQNNGV, per germline. Germline trimming cut 5 bases from V and 1 base from J; bases unmatched to any gene: 2. CDR3 bases: TGTGCCAGCAGCCGGGACAGGGTTAACTATGGCTACACCTTC. It codes for CASSRDRVNYGYTF.

The rearrangement links TRBV4-1 to TRBJ1-3; the D gene is possibly TRBD1 (5 bases). The CDR3 loop spans 15 amino acids. The V and J ends lost 1 base and 0 bases respectively, with 7 bases between them. Germline V gene lookup returns CDR1 MGHRA and CDR2 YSYEKL. The CDR3 DNA reads TGCGCCAGCAGCCAAGCCCAGGGCTCTGGAAACACCATATATTTT. It is translated as CASSQAQGSGNTIYF.

This clone appeared a few times. This chain joins TRBV9 and TRBJ2-3, with D unresolved. Trimming pared 0 bases from V and 4 bases from J, leaving 6 bases between. The CDR3 loop spans 13 amino acids. Germline CDR1 SGDLS, CDR2 YYNGEE. The CDR3, as DNA: TGTGCCAGCAGCGTAGAAGCACCAGATACGCAGTATTTT. This translates into CASSVEAPDTQYF.

The V call is TRBV6-5, the J call TRBJ2-7, with a tentative D call TRBD2 (5 bases). Germline assignment: CDR1 MNHEY and CDR2 SVGAGI. The V end was cut by 4 bases, the J end by 0 bases, with 10 bases between. The CDR3 is 14 amino acids. CDR3 DNA sequence: TGTGCCAGCAGTTGGGGTAGCGACTCCTACGAGCAGTACTTC. Its translation is CASSWGSDSYEQYF.

This clone came up once. The rearrangement joins TRBV4-1 to TRBJ2-3, with 8 bases identical to TRBD1. With 3 bases clipped from V and 5 bases from J, the junction kept 10 bases outside the gene matches. The CDR3 runs to 16 residues. Per germline, CDR1 MGHRA and CDR2 YSYEKL. CDR3 in DNA: TGCGCCAGCAGCCATTTTAACAGGGGGGATAAAGATACGCAGTATTTT. Translated: CASSHFNRGDKDTQYF.

This chain links TRBV19 with TRBJ1-2, with a weak D call TRBD1 (5 bases). The CDR3 spans 18 residues. Germline-derived CDR1 and CDR2 are LNHDA and SQIVND (reference sequence). V was clipped by 3 bases and J by 6 bases, with 26 bases between them. CDR3 residues: CASSMGFGSPPRADGYTF. The CDR3, as DNA: TGTGCCAGTAGTATGGGGTTCGGTTCCCCTCCCAGGGCTGATGGCTACACCTTC.

The chain has TRBV9 and TRBJ1-1; D is unresolved. Deletions cut 0 bases from V and 8 bases from J, with 11 bases between. Per germline, CDR1 SGDLS and CDR2 YYNGEE. This CDR3 comprises 13 residues. Written as DNA, the CDR3 is TGTGCCAGCAGCGTAGAGTGGTCCGGGGAAGCTTTCTTT. This gives the protein CASSVEWSGEAFF.